This T cell receptor beta chain was captured in a study of T cell repertoires in cytomegalovirus infection. Study-wide background: A matching HLA type, together with CMV infection, was signaled by public TCR beta signatures.

Of note for this clonotype: The antigen is undetermined.

Trimming removed 1 base at V and 1 base at J, with 8 bases between. The length of the CDR3 is 15 residues. TCRdb reanalysed the reads using MiXCR and keeps one entry per CDR3 protein. In the table there are more than 250,000 distinct CDR3 sequences, roughly 25% of which are singletons. Study results and caveats: Cumulative public TCR beta family frequency identified CMV carriers with the relevant HLA. CMV-specific TCR beta clonotypes restricted by HLA-C dominated the ex vivo response.

The source of this sequence is a human donor in good health (CMV status not recorded). Some clones in this sample may be carry-over from other donors' samples. Sequenced here: cultured PBMCs, sampled from culture after CMV antigen stimulation. The chain recombines TRBV12-3 or TRBV12-4 with TRBJ2-4; the D gene is possibly TRBD2 (5 bases). CDR3 amino acids: CASSLGRRAKNIQYF. The CDR3 bases are TGTGCCAGCAGTTTAGGCCGGAGGGCCAAAAACATTCAGTACTTC.